The subject of this entry is one T cell receptor beta chain. TCRdb keeps only in-frame clones here, not all; method: immunoSEQ multiplex PCR. The data contain some 150,000 clones, roughly 94% of them singletons. The data stem from a study of control samples from healthy donors and cancer patients. This TCR came from a man between 40 and 49 years old in good health. Sequencing was done on a sample of blood.

The CDR3: CATSDLPEGRRTDTQYF. The CDR3 nucleotides read TGTGCCACCAGTGATTTGCCGGAGGGGCGGCGCACAGATACGCAGTATTTT. The rearrangement links TRBV24-1 to TRBJ2-3; a possible D gene is TRBD2 (6 bases). This CDR3 region has 17 residues. The ends were cut back, 0 bases at V and 1 base at J, with 13 bases in the middle. CDR1 and CDR2 (germline): KGHDR, SFDVKD.